The following is a TCR beta chain sequence with its context. This CDR3 is built from 16 residues. From germline, CDR1 is KGHSH and CDR2 LQKENI. Trimming stripped 3 bases from V and 2 bases from J, with 14 bases between. This sample was taken from a study of blood T cell repertoires in COVID-19. The overall study: COVID-19 samples from acute and convalescent phases originated in the United States, Italy and Spain.

In the original analysis: Using reference gene primer amplification, nucleated cell counts were estimated. Sequencing was performed with immunoSEQ multiplex PCR; in TCRdb, only in-frame clones are kept and a portion is missing. V and J calls and clone size are those listed in that table; D and trimming were worked out from the DNA. The sample holds under 250,000 clones, approximately 87% seen once. The V call is TRBV18, the J call TRBJ1-5; D uncertain. The clonotype was recovered from a woman in her seventies with active or convalescent COVID-19. The source material was peripheral blood. The CDR3 DNA reads TGTGCCAGCTCACCGGCGGGGATATGGGGCAATCAGCCCCAGCATTTT. As protein: CASSPAGIWGNQPQHF.